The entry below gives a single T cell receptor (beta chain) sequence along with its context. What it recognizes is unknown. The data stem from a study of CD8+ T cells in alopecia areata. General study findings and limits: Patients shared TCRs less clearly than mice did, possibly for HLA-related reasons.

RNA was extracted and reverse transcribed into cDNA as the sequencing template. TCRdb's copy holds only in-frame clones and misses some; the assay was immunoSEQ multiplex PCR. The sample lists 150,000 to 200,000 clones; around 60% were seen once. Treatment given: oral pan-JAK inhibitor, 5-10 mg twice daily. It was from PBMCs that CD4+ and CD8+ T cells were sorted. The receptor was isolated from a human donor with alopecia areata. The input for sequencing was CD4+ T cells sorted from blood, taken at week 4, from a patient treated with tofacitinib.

The chain's CDR3 is CASSHSGAGETQYF. CDR3 nucleotides: TGTGCCAGCAGCCACAGCGGGGCGGGGGAGACCCAGTACTTC. The chain links TRBV7-2 to TRBJ2-5; TRBD2 matches at 7 bases. The CDR3 extends over 14 amino acids. With 5 bases clipped from V and 5 bases from J, the junction kept 8 bases outside the gene matches. Germline V gene sequence: CDR1 SGHTA, CDR2 FQGNSA.